Following are 29 T cell receptor beta chains from one sample sequenced in a study of CD8 T cells in ankylosing spondylitis. TCRdb reprocessed the 5' RACE reads with MiXCR, giving one entry per CDR3 protein. Here the sample spans roughly 42,000 distinct CDR3 sequences, roughly 2.6% being singletons. Sequenced input: blood, either unsorted or a sorted T cell fraction (not recorded which). Receptors originate from a male donor with ankylosing spondylitis or in good health (not recorded which).

This clonotype was counted many times. The J gene is TRBJ1-1, the V gene TRBV9; the D gene is possibly TRBD1 (5 bases). The CDR3 runs 13 residues. V lost 3 bases and J 4 bases, leaving 10 bases between the germline ends. From germline, CDR1 is SGDLS and CDR2 YYNGEE. CDR3 sequence (DNA): TGTGCCAGCAGCGGGGGGGAGCTCACTGAAGCTTTCTTT. It codes for CASSGGELTEAFF.

This clonotype was counted many times. The chain combines TRBV9 with TRBJ2-5; 7 bases are a match to TRBD2. Looked up from germline, CDR1 is SGDLS and CDR2 is YYNGEE. CDR3 length equals 16 residues. The J segment lost 1 base and the V segment lost 2 bases, leaving 8 bases of the junction unmatched. DNA for the CDR3: TGTGCCAGCAGCGTGGGACTACCGACTATCCAAGAGACCCAGTACTTC. This sequence encodes CASSVGLPTIQETQYF.

This clonotype was seen ten or more times. The rearrangement uses TRBV9 and TRBJ2-7; D not certain. Trimming stripped 4 bases from V and 4 bases from J, with 15 bases between. The CDR3 consists of 14 residues. CDR1 is SGDLS, CDR2 YYNGEE, per germline. Here the CDR3 reads CASSPSRSAYEQYF. For the CDR3, the DNA is TGTGCCAGCAGCCCCTCCCGATCGGCTTACGAGCAGTACTTC. The variable domain in full, completed from reference TRBV9 and TRBJ2-7, reads DSGVTQTPKHLITATGQRVTLRCSPRSGDLSVYWYQQSLDQGLQFLIQYYNGEERAKGNILERFSAQQFPDLHSELNLSSLELGDSALYFCASSPSRSAYEQYFGPGTRLTVT.

This clonotype was seen ten or more times. The chain employs TRBV9 and TRBJ2-1; D unresolved. V gave up 4 bases and J gave up 1 base, with 9 bases separating them. Germline loops: CDR1 SGDLS, CDR2 YYNGEE. The CDR3 runs 14 residues. CDR3 sequence reads: CASSPAGSYNEQFF. The CDR3 bases are TGTGCCAGCAGCCCTGCCGGGTCCTACAATGAGCAGTTCTTC.

As concerns this clonotype: With a much larger clone just one base away, this may be a read error. V is TRBV9 and J is TRBJ2-7, with 11 bases aligning to TRBD1. Germline CDR1 is SGDLS and CDR2 is YYNGEE. The CDR3 covers 14 residues. The chain's CDR3 is CASSVGTGGSELYF. DNA of the CDR3: TGTGCCAGCAGCGTAGGGACAGGGGGCTCCGAGCTGTACTTC.

In its sample, this clonotype was seen many times. V is TRBV9 and J is TRBJ2-2; D remains unclear. The V gene's germline CDR1 is SGDLS and CDR2 YYNGEE. Between the trimmed V and J ends, which lost 0 bases and 5 bases, there was a span of 8 bases. The CDR3 spans 14 residues. The DNA for the CDR3 is TGTGCCAGCAGCGTAGCGATACCAACCGGGGAGCTGTTTTTT. Encoded protein: CASSVAIPTGELFF.

Many counts were recorded for this clonotype. This chain connects TRBV9 to TRBJ1-1; D gene unclear. V lost 3 bases and J 3 bases, leaving 12 bases between the germline ends. The CDR3 covers 14 residues. Per the germline V gene, CDR1 is SGDLS and CDR2 is YYNGEE. In DNA form, the CDR3 reads TGTGCCAGCAGCGGCCGGATAATGGACACTGAAGCTTTCTTT. As protein: CASSGRIMDTEAFF.

This clonotype was observed many times. The chain combines TRBV9 with TRBJ1-5; D ambiguous. V gave up 0 bases and J gave up 5 bases, with 15 bases separating them. The CDR3 length is 16 residues. Germline loops: CDR1 SGDLS, CDR2 YYNGEE. The CDR3 DNA sequence: TGTGCCAGCAGCGTAGGAAAGGGTCTTAGGGATCAGCCCCAGCATTTT. Residues: CASSVGKGLRDQPQHF.

Many counts were recorded for this clonotype. The chain joins TRBV9 to TRBJ2-5; 9 bases line up with TRBD2. Per germline, CDR1 SGDLS and CDR2 YYNGEE. This CDR3 region has 15 residues. Germline trimming cut 4 bases from V and 2 bases from J; bases unmatched to any gene: 6. The DNA of the CDR3 is TGTGCCAGCAGCCTAGGACTAGCGAAACAAGAGACCCAGTACTTC. It encodes CASSLGLAKQETQYF.

The sample holds many counts of this clonotype. The chain is built from TRBV9 and TRBJ2-5; 10 bases fit TRBD2. The CDR3 totals 15 residues. V trimming: 0 bases; J trimming: 3 bases; junction bases outside the gene matches: 2. The germline V gene has CDR1 SGDLS and CDR2 YYNGEE. The CDR3 DNA reads TGTGCCAGCAGCGTAGAAACTAGCGGGGAAGAGACCCAGTACTTC. Amino acids: CASSVETSGEETQYF.

This clonotype came up many times. The genes are TRBV9 and TRBJ2-4, with D tentatively TRBD1 (6 bases). Germline V gene data show CDR1 as SGDLS and CDR2 as YYNGEE. The CDR3 sequence is 16 residues long. The V end was cut by 3 bases, the J end by 3 bases, with 16 bases between. The CDR3 DNA is TGTGCCAGCAGCGGAGGACAGAGTTTGAGCAAAAACATTCAGTACTTC. Translation: CASSGGQSLSKNIQYF.

Ten or more counts support this clonotype. The rearrangement joins TRBV9 to TRBJ2-1, with D possibly being TRBD2 (7 bases). V was pared by 3 bases and J by 10 bases, with 26 bases between. Germline V lookup: CDR1 SGDLS, CDR2 YYNGEE. The CDR3 runs 17 residues. The DNA of the CDR3 is TGTGCCAGCAGCGAACAAACCTGGAGGGGGAGGGCCTTCGAGCAGTTCTTC. It encodes CASSEQTWRGRAFEQFF. Full variable domain (missing parts from reference TRBV9 and TRBJ2-1): DSGVTQTPKHLITATGQRVTLRCSPRSGDLSVYWYQQSLDQGLQFLIQYYNGEERAKGNILERFSAQQFPDLHSELNLSSLELGDSALYFCASSEQTWRGRAFEQFFGPGTRLTVL.

There are many counts of this clonotype. V usage is TRBV9 and J usage is TRBJ2-1, with 12 bases fitting TRBD2. Germline CDR1 SGDLS, CDR2 YYNGEE. This CDR3 has 15 amino acids. Trimming removed 6 bases from V and 8 bases from J; junction bases left unmatched: 9. CDR3 DNA sequence: TGTGCCAGCACCTCCCTAGCGGGAGGGGTTGATGAGCAGTTCTTC. Its protein is CASTSLAGGVDEQFF. Combining the CDR3 with reference TRBV9 and TRBJ2-1 gives the whole variable domain DSGVTQTPKHLITATGQRVTLRCSPRSGDLSVYWYQQSLDQGLQFLIQYYNGEERAKGNILERFSAQQFPDLHSELNLSSLELGDSALYFCASTSLAGGVDEQFFGPGTRLTVL.

The V and J genes are TRBV12-2 and TRBJ1-1; TRBD1 was called by the table and not checked on the DNA. TRBV12-2 is a pseudogene segment. The CDR3 loop spans 17 amino acids. CDR3 in DNA: TGTGCAAGTCGCTTAGCGCGTTGGGGACAAGAGAACACTGAAGCTTTCTTT. Its protein product is CASRLARWGQENTEAFF.

This clonotype has ten or more counts. V usage is TRBV9 and J usage is TRBJ2-3, with D possibly being TRBD2 (6 bases). This CDR3 comprises 16 residues. The V gene's germline CDR1 is SGDLS and CDR2 YYNGEE. Trimming took 3 bases from V and 0 from J, leaving 14 bases between them. CDR3 in DNA: TGTGCCAGCAGCGGACGGACTACCCTAAGCACAGATACGCAGTATTTT. Protein product: CASSGRTTLSTDTQYF.

This clonotype showed up many times. V is TRBV9 and J is TRBJ2-5; no reliable D call. The V and J ends lost 0 bases and 5 bases respectively, with 2 bases between them. The CDR3 extends over 11 amino acids. Germline V lookup: CDR1 SGDLS, CDR2 YYNGEE. For the CDR3, the DNA is TGTGCCAGCAGCGTAGCGGAGACCCAGTACTTC. Translated: CASSVAETQYF.

Ten or more counts support this clonotype. This sequence joins TRBV9 and TRBJ1-2, with D possibly TRBD1 on 5 matching bases. Germline V gives CDR1 SGDLS, CDR2 YYNGEE. The CDR3 sequence is 12 residues long. With 5 bases removed from V and 8 bases from J, the gap between germline ends came to 13 bases. CDR3 region: CASRGPLGGYTF. CDR3 bases: TGTGCCAGCAGGGGACCGTTAGGCGGCTACACCTTC.

This clonotype was picked up many times. The chain employs TRBV9 and TRBJ2-1; the D is unclear. Deletions cut 0 bases from V and 10 bases from J, with 11 bases between. Germline V gene data show CDR1 as SGDLS and CDR2 as YYNGEE. This CDR3 region has 13 residues. CDR3 sequence reads: CASSVGSGWEQFF. The CDR3 DNA reads TGTGCCAGCAGCGTAGGGAGTGGGTGGGAGCAGTTCTTC.

This clonotype was seen many times. The CDR3 is CASSVDSGRGDNEQFF. CDR3 nucleotides: TGTGCCAGCAGCGTAGACAGCGGGAGGGGCGACAATGAGCAGTTCTTC. This rearrangement joins TRBV9 to TRBJ2-1, with 10 positions matching TRBD2. With 0 bases clipped from V and 5 bases from J, the junction kept 5 bases outside the gene matches. Germline values: CDR1 SGDLS, CDR2 YYNGEE. The CDR3 runs 16 residues.

This clonotype was seen at least ten times. J is TRBJ2-1 and V is TRBV9, with TRBD2 as a possible D gene (6 bases). CDR1 is SGDLS, CDR2 YYNGEE, per germline. The ends were cut back, 3 bases at V and 5 bases at J, with 12 bases in the middle. The CDR3 totals 14 residues. As DNA, the CDR3 is TGTGCCAGCAGCGGAGGGACTCAGCACAATGAGCAGTTCTTC. Translation: CASSGGTQHNEQFF.

This clonotype has at least ten counts. The chain recombines TRBV9 with TRBJ2-1; the D is unclear. CDR1 and CDR2 (germline): SGDLS, YYNGEE. This CDR3 is 13 amino acids long. V dropped 0 bases and J dropped 7 bases, with 8 bases sitting between them. This chain's CDR3 is CASSVDTWNEQFF. The CDR3 bases are TGTGCCAGCAGCGTAGACACGTGGAATGAGCAGTTCTTC.

This clonotype has at least ten counts. This chain links TRBV9 with TRBJ2-7; weak D call: TRBD1 (7 bases). This CDR3 comprises 15 residues. The V gene lost 3 bases and the J gene lost 0 bases, with 13 bases spanning the gap. The V gene's germline CDR1 is SGDLS and CDR2 YYNGEE. CDR3 sequence reads: CASSAGDRSSYEQYF. The CDR3 DNA reads TGTGCCAGCAGCGCGGGGGACAGAAGCTCCTACGAGCAGTACTTC. The full variable domain, with the rest looked up from reference TRBV9 and TRBJ2-7, is DSGVTQTPKHLITATGQRVTLRCSPRSGDLSVYWYQQSLDQGLQFLIQYYNGEERAKGNILERFSAQQFPDLHSELNLSSLELGDSALYFCASSAGDRSSYEQYFGPGTRLTVT.

This clonotype was seen repeatedly, ten times or more. The rearrangement links TRBV9 to TRBJ2-2; D not certain. The germline CDR1 and CDR2 sequences are SGDLS and YYNGEE. The V gene lost 3 bases and the J gene lost 3 bases, with 12 bases spanning the gap. The CDR3 loop spans 15 amino acids. The DNA of the CDR3 is TGTGCCAGCAGCGCTGACCCTAGATACACCGGGGAGCTGTTTTTT. Encoded protein: CASSADPRYTGELFF.

Ten or more counts support this clonotype. The rearrangement uses TRBV9 and TRBJ2-7; D gene unclear. This CDR3 has 13 amino acids. Trimming removed 0 bases from V and 5 bases from J, with 9 bases in between. Germline V CDR1 and CDR2: SGDLS, YYNGEE. CDR3 protein: CASSVGVSHEQYF. The DNA for the CDR3 is TGTGCCAGCAGCGTAGGGGTCAGCCACGAGCAGTACTTC.

The sample holds many counts of this clonotype. The genes are TRBV9 and TRBJ2-1, with 12 bases identical to TRBD2. The germline V gene encodes CDR1 SGDLS and CDR2 YYNGEE. Trimming at V came to 0 bases and at J to 15 bases, leaving 4 bases not matched to a gene. CDR3 length: 13 residues. Here the CDR3 reads CASSVGSSGGVFF. CDR3 DNA: TGTGCCAGCAGCGTAGGCTCTAGCGGGGGGGTGTTCTTC.

This clonotype was counted ten times or more. J is TRBJ2-1 and V is TRBV9; weak D call: TRBD1 (6 bases). V shed 4 bases and J shed 4 bases, with 18 bases lying between them. The CDR3 totals 16 residues. The germline gives CDR1 SGDLS, CDR2 YYNGEE. CDR3 coding DNA: TGTGCCAGCAGCCCGAGGAACGTGGGGGCGTACAATGAGCAGTTCTTC. The encoded protein is CASSPRNVGAYNEQFF.

This clonotype was seen at least ten times. The rearrangement joins TRBV9 to TRBJ2-1; 7 positions agree with TRBD1. This CDR3 has 17 amino acids. The germline V gene has CDR1 SGDLS and CDR2 YYNGEE. Trimming cost V 4 bases and J 6 bases; bases outside gene matches: 16. The CDR3 region has the DNA TGTGCCAGCAGCCCTTCGACAGGGTACTTTTTCCTCAATGAGCAGTTCTTC. The encoded protein is CASSPSTGYFFLNEQFF. The variable domain in full, completed from reference TRBV9 and TRBJ2-1, reads DSGVTQTPKHLITATGQRVTLRCSPRSGDLSVYWYQQSLDQGLQFLIQYYNGEERAKGNILERFSAQQFPDLHSELNLSSLELGDSALYFCASSPSTGYFFLNEQFFGPGTRLTVL.

This clonotype has ten or more counts. The chain couples TRBV9 to TRBJ1-1; no clear D. V lost 0 bases and J lost 0, with 6 bases in between. The CDR3 contains 14 residues. CDR1 SGDLS and CDR2 YYNGEE come from the germline V gene. The CDR3 DNA sequence: TGTGCCAGCAGCGTAGGTAGGTTGAACACTGAAGCTTTCTTT. It specifies CASSVGRLNTEAFF.

The chain carries TRBV9 and TRBJ2-2, with D maybe TRBD2 (5 bases). The CDR3 sequence is 16 residues long. V shed 4 bases and J shed 0 bases, with 13 bases lying between them. In germline, CDR1 is SGDLS, CDR2 YYNGEE. The CDR3: CASSPFMRANTGELFF. In DNA, the CDR3 is TGTGCCAGCAGCCCCTTTATGAGGGCGAACACCGGGGAGCTGTTTTTT.